A selection of T cell receptor beta chains follows, all from one sample in a study of blood T cells in healthy people across ages. MiXCR was run by TCRdb on the 5' RACE reads, yielding one entry per CDR3 protein. Of about 570,000 distinct CDR3 sequences in the sample, approximately 25% are singletons; the top ten hold approximately 17%. The sample taken for sequencing was blood. Receptor source: a woman aged 70-85 years in good health. CDR3s include the opening cysteine and the closing phenylalanine or tryptophan. Fields, in order: D gene, clone size, V gene, J gene, CDR3 DNA, CDR3 protein. The D gene is left open where the match is weak. For some rows the clone size is stated as once, few or many, or as a class when expanded; others skip it.

.,.,TRBV7-2,TRBJ1-4,TGTGCCAGCAGCTTAGTGAGGGAACAACTGTTTTTT,CASSLVREQLFF
.,few,TRBV6-5,TRBJ2-2,TGTGCCAGCAACGGTGGCAACACCGGGGAGCTGTTTTTT,CASNGGNTGELFF
TRBD2,few,TRBV6-5,TRBJ2-7,TGTGCCAGCAGTTACTCGGGGCGTGGAGCGGGGGTTAACTACGAGCAGTACTTC,CASSYSGRGAGVNYEQYF
.,.,TRBV7-9,TRBJ1-1,TGTGCCAGCAGCCCAGAGAGGGGGGGGAACACTGAAGCTTTCTTT,CASSPERGGNTEAFF
.,few,TRBV20-1,TRBJ2-7,TGCAGTGCTAGTCCAGCCCGGGAGTCCCTTGACTACGAGCAGTACTTC,CSASPARESLDYEQYF
.,.,TRBV10-3,TRBJ1-1,TGTGCCATCAGTGAGACGGCTGTAAGGCCGAACACTGAAGCTTTCTTT,CAISETAVRPNTEAFF
TRBD2,few,TRBV7-2,TRBJ2-4,TGTGCCAGCAGCTTATACAAACGGGGGGTAAGGGACATTCAGTACTTC,CASSLYKRGVRDIQYF
.,few,TRBV30,TRBJ2-3,TGTGCCTGGAGTGTAATGGTAGCTTCGCATCGGGCGCAGTATTTT,CAWSVMVASHRAQYF
.,.,TRBV6-6,TRBJ2-3,TGTGCCAGCAGTTATCGGGAGACAGATACGCAGTATTTT,CASSYRETDTQYF
.,few,TRBV29-1,TRBJ2-3,TGCAGCGTCACAGGGCAAGGGGGAGGAGATACGCAGTATTTT,CSVTGQGGGDTQYF
TRBD1,.,TRBV11-2,TRBJ1-2,TGTGCCAGCAGACGCGAGGACAGGCACCACTATGGCTACACCTTC,CASRREDRHHYGYTF
.,.,TRBV27,TRBJ1-5,TGTGCCAGCAGTTTTATTTATATGGGGGCAGCCCAGCCCCAGCATTTT,CASSFIYMGAAQPQHF
TRBD1,few,TRBV4-1,TRBJ1-4,TGCGCCAGCAGCCCTTTACAGGGGCAGGATAATGAAAAACTGTTTTTT,CASSPLQGQDNEKLFF
.,.,TRBV3-1,TRBJ1-1,TGTGCCAGCAGCCAAGATGTACAGATGAACACTGAAGCTTTCTTT,CASSQDVQMNTEAFF
TRBD1,.,TRBV5-1,TRBJ1-2,TGCGCCAGCAGCTCCGGGACAGGGGATTCTGGCTACACCTTC,CASSSGTGDSGYTF
.,.,TRBV12-3/TRBV12-4,TRBJ2-1,TGTGCCAGCAGTTTGGGGTGGGAGCAGTTCTTC,CASSLGWEQFF
TRBD2,.,TRBV7-2,TRBJ2-1,TGTGCCAGCAGCTCCCCTCCTAGCGGGGCTTACAATGAGCAGTTCTTC,CASSSPPSGAYNEQFF
.,.,TRBV10-2,TRBJ2-7,TGCGCCAGCAGTGAGTCGCTGGGACTTTCTCAGCAGTACTTC,CASSESLGLSQQYF
.,.,TRBV9,TRBJ2-3,TGTGCCAGCAGCGTAGACCACCAGGGAGATACGCAGTATTTT,CASSVDHQGDTQYF
.,.,TRBV27,TRBJ2-5,TGTGCCAGCAGTCGCCAGGAGGGCGAGACCCAGTACTTC,CASSRQEGETQYF
TRBD2,few,TRBV10-3,TRBJ2-1,TGTGCCATCAGGTCACTAGCGGGGGGGAGCTCCTACAATGAGCAGTTCTTC,CAIRSLAGGSSYNEQFF
.,.,TRBV5-1,TRBJ2-5,TGCGCCAGCAGCAAGGAGGTAGGGAGCGGAGAGACCCAGTACTTC,CASSKEVGSGETQYF
TRBD1,many,TRBV5-1,TRBJ2-5,TGCGCCAGCAGCGCGGACAGGCTCCAAGAGACCCAGTACTTC,CASSADRLQETQYF
.,few,TRBV10-3,TRBJ2-2,TGTGCCATCAGTGAGGGCACAGTTTGGACTGGGGAGCTGTTTTTT,CAISEGTVWTGELFF
.,few,TRBV5-1,TRBJ2-5,TGCGCCAGCAGCTTGCTGGGATTCCAAGAGACCCAGTACTTC,CASSLLGFQETQYF
.,.,TRBV7-2,TRBJ1-4,TGTGCCAGCAGCTTAACAAGTGAGAGGAAACTGTTTTTT,CASSLTSERKLFF
TRBD1,.,TRBV6-6,TRBJ2-1,TGTGCCAGCAGCTATACTAAGAGGGACAGCCGAAATGAGCAGTTCTTC,CASSYTKRDSRNEQFF
TRBD2,.,TRBV11-3,TRBJ2-1,TGTGCCAGCAGCTCGATGGGCCGACTAGCGGCCAATGAGCAGTTCTTC,CASSSMGRLAANEQFF
.,.,TRBV12-3/TRBV12-4,TRBJ2-7,TGTGCCAGCAGTTTGAGTGGGACCAACTACGAGCAGTACTTC,CASSLSGTNYEQYF
TRBD1,.,TRBV5-1,TRBJ1-2,TGCGCCAGCAGCGTCTCCACAGGGGGCAATGGCTACACCTTC,CASSVSTGGNGYTF
.,.,TRBV7-2,TRBJ2-1,TGTGCCAGCAGCCCGGGGGTCCTTAATGAGCAGTTCTTC,CASSPGVLNEQFF
.,few,TRBV2,TRBJ2-3,TGTGCCAGCAGTAACGACCCGTCACCGGGCACAGATACGCAGTATTTT,CASSNDPSPGTDTQYF
TRBD1,.,TRBV4-3,TRBJ1-2,TGCGCCAGCAGCCAAGAATTAGGGAGGGGGCGCGACGGCTACACCTTC,CASSQELGRGRDGYTF
.,.,TRBV10-2,TRBJ2-1,TGCGCCAGCAGTGATACCGTCTCCTACAATGAGCAGTTCTTC,CASSDTVSYNEQFF
TRBD1,few,TRBV11-2,TRBJ2-1,TGTGCCAGCAGCCCGGACAGGGGGCGAGGGCAGTTCTTC,CASSPDRGRGQFF
.,few,TRBV24-1,TRBJ2-1,TGTGCCACCAGTGACCCCTCGCCCCCCACAGACTACAATGAGCAGTTCTTC,CATSDPSPPTDYNEQFF
TRBD1,.,TRBV15,TRBJ1-2,TGTGCCACCAGCAACCCCGGACAGGGGGCTTCTGGCTACACCTTC,CATSNPGQGASGYTF
TRBD2,few,TRBV10-3,TRBJ2-5,TGTGCCATCAGTGACGCGGTTAGCGGGGGGCCCACTCTCTTC,CAISDAVSGGPTLF
TRBD2,.,TRBV5-1,TRBJ2-3,TGCGCCAGCAGCCCCCGGGGAGCGGGGGGCACAGATACGCAGTATTTT,CASSPRGAGGTDTQYF
.,few,TRBV9,TRBJ1-2,TGTGCCAGCAGCGTAGACCCGGGACAAGGGAACTATGGCTACACCTTC,CASSVDPGQGNYGYTF
.,.,TRBV20-1,TRBJ2-3,TGCAGTGCTATCCCCGGACAGGGAGGGTGGGATACGCAGTATTTT,CSAIPGQGGWDTQYF
.,many,TRBV5-1,TRBJ1-1,TGCGCCAGCAGCTTCGCAGTGAACACTGAAGCTTTCTTT,CASSFAVNTEAFF